These 8 T cell receptor beta chains originate from one sample sequenced in a study of cytomegalovirus exposure and HLA in healthy donors. Both 60 Vbeta primers and 13 Jbeta primers went into the PCR. Generated by immunoSEQ multiplex PCR, the TCRdb table keeps only in-frame clones and is missing some. The sample contains 120,000 or so clones, approximately 80% of which appear only once. What was sequenced was PBMCs. The receptors stem from a man between 18 and 35 years old in good health and CMV-seropositive.

The chain carries TRBV19 and TRBJ2-7; a weak D match, TRBD1 (6 bases). The CDR3 contains 13 residues. Trimming took 4 bases from V and 0 from J, leaving 7 bases between them. The germline CDR1 and CDR2 sequences are LNHDA and SQIVND (reference sequence). The CDR3 region has the DNA TGTGCCAGTAGTAGGGACATCTCCTACGAGCAGTACTTC. Amino acid sequence: CASSRDISYEQYF.

V gene TRBV15 combines with J gene TRBJ1-5; possible D gene TRBD1, 5 bases. The V end was cut by 1 base, the J end by 6 bases, with 19 bases between. Germline V gives CDR1 LNHNV, CDR2 YYDKDF (reference sequence). CDR3 size: 17 residues. The CDR3 spells CATSRALGRGDSQPQHF. In DNA form, the CDR3 reads TGTGCCACCAGCAGAGCGCTCGGGAGGGGTGATAGTCAGCCCCAGCATTTT.

This chain joins TRBV4-2 and TRBJ2-3; the match to TRBD1 covers 9 bases. V lost 4 bases and J lost 0; bases outside the gene matches: 5. Germline CDR1 LGHNA, CDR2 YNFKEQ. This CDR3 is 16 amino acids long. Here the CDR3 reads CASSRGQGGSTDTQYF. DNA for the CDR3: TGTGCCAGCAGCCGGGGACAGGGCGGGAGCACAGATACGCAGTATTTT.

This chain uses TRBV28 with TRBJ2-1; TRBD2 agrees at 9 bases. From germline, CDR1 is MDHEN and CDR2 SYDVKM. V lost 6 bases to trimming and J lost 6 bases; unmatched junction nucleotides: 6. The CDR3 runs 14 residues. The CDR3 here is CASRIAGAVNEQFF. The CDR3 DNA follows: TGTGCCAGCAGGATAGCGGGGGCCGTCAATGAGCAGTTCTTC.

The chain has TRBV6-5 and TRBJ2-4; 7 bases map to TRBD1. This CDR3 has 13 residues. Trimming at V came to 6 bases and at J to 6 bases, leaving 5 bases not matched to a gene. Germline CDR1 is MNHEY and CDR2 is SVGAGI. The CDR3: CASSGQDGNIQYF. The CDR3 nucleotides read TGTGCCAGCAGCGGACAGGACGGAAACATTCAGTACTTC.

V and J are TRBV19 and TRBJ1-5; no clear D. Trimming left V 3 bases short and J 0 bases short, with 9 bases between. Germline V gene sequence: CDR1 LNHDA, CDR2 SQIVND (reference sequence). This CDR3 is built from 15 residues. The DNA for the CDR3 is TGTGCCAGTAGTATGGGAGGTTATAGCAATCAGCCCCAGCATTTT. Its translation is CASSMGGYSNQPQHF.

The V and J genes are TRBV5-1 and TRBJ2-5; D is possibly TRBD2 (5 bases). The V end was cut by 2 bases, the J end by 5 bases, with 10 bases between. CDR3 size: 13 residues. Germline CDR1 SGHRS, CDR2 YFSETQ. In DNA, the CDR3 is TGCGCCAGCAGCTTCGGGGTGGGGGAGACCCAGTACTTC. Translating gives CASSFGVGETQYF.

This clone occurred once. The J gene is TRBJ2-7, the V gene TRBV4-2; 10 positions agree with TRBD2. The CDR3 is made up of 16 amino acids. V gave up 1 base and J gave up 4 bases; unmatched junction bases: 7. CDR1 and CDR2 (germline): LGHNA, YNFKEQ. The CDR3 sequence is CASSQGSSGGAYEQYF. The CDR3 nucleotides are TGTGCCAGCAGCCAAGGGTCCAGCGGGGGGGCGTACGAGCAGTACTTC.